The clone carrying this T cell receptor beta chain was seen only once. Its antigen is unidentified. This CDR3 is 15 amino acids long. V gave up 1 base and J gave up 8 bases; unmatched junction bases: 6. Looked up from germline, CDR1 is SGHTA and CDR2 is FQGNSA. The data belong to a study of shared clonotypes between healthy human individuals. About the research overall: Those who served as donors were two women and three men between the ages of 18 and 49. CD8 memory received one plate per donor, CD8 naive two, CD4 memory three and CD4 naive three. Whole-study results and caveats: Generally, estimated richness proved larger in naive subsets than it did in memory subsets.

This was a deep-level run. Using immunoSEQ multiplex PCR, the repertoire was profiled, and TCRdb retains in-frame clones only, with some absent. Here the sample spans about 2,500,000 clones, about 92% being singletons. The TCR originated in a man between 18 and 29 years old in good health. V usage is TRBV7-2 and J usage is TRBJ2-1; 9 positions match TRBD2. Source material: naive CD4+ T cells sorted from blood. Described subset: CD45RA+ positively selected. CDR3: CASSLVSGGPDEQFF. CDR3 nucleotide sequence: TGTGCCAGCAGCTTAGTCAGCGGGGGGCCAGATGAGCAGTTCTTC.